One and the same sample provided the 18 T cell receptor beta chains below, sequenced in a study of blood T cell repertoires in COVID-19. Data came from immunoSEQ multiplex PCR; TCRdb stores just in-frame clones and leaves some out. This table has fewer than 450,000 clones, 70% to 90% appearing once. The sample taken for sequencing was PBMCs or T cells enriched from blood (not recorded which). These receptors were taken from a woman under 30 who had recovered from COVID-19.

The chain is built from TRBV9 and TRBJ1-6; no definite D call. CDR3 length equals 14 residues. Trimming stripped 4 bases from V and 9 bases from J, with 14 bases between. Germline CDR1 reads SGDLS; CDR2 reads YYNGEE. The CDR3, as DNA: TGTGCCAGCAGCCAGACATACGGAAGTTCACCCCTCCACTTT. As protein: CASSQTYGSSPLHF. Filled out from reference TRBV9 and TRBJ1-6, the complete variable domain reads DSGVTQTPKHLITATGQRVTLRCSPRSGDLSVYWYQQSLDQGLQFLIQYYNGEERAKGNILERFSAQQFPDLHSELNLSSLELGDSALYFCASSQTYGSSPLHFGNGTRLTVT.

This sequence joins TRBV5-5 and TRBJ1-2; possible D gene TRBD1, 5 bases. CDR3 length: 14 amino acids. The germline V and J ends were trimmed by 0 bases and 6 bases, with 12 bases remaining between them. Germline loops: CDR1 SGHKS, CDR2 YYEKEE (reference sequence). The DNA for the CDR3 is TGTGCCAGCAGCTTGGTCACAGGAGTCGATGGCTACACCTTC. This gives the protein CASSLVTGVDGYTF.

The chain carries TRBV27 and TRBJ2-7; D gene unclear. The germline V gene encodes CDR1 MNHEY and CDR2 SMNVEV (reference sequence). Trimming left V 2 bases short and J 3 bases short, with 14 bases between. The CDR3 consists of 15 residues. The CDR3 here is CASSLINPLGYEQYF. The CDR3 nucleotides are TGTGCCAGCAGTTTAATTAACCCTCTAGGCTACGAGCAGTACTTC.

J is TRBJ2-2 and V is TRBV9, with D possibly being TRBD2 (6 bases). This CDR3 contains 14 residues. Per the germline V gene, CDR1 is SGDLS and CDR2 is YYNGEE. Trimming cost V 0 bases and J 8 bases, with 11 bases left between them. The CDR3 DNA is TGTGCCAGCAGCGTAGAGGCTAGCGCTGGGGAGCTGTTTTTT. Translation gives CASSVEASAGELFF.

The genes are TRBV18 and TRBJ1-2; D unresolved. V was trimmed by 3 bases and J by 4 bases, leaving 15 bases between them. The CDR3 has 15 amino acids. Germline V lookup: CDR1 KGHSH, CDR2 LQKENI. CDR3 protein: CASSPVERPTYGYTF. CDR3 bases: TGTGCCAGCTCACCCGTCGAGCGCCCGACCTATGGCTACACCTTC.

The gene calls are TRBV5-3 and TRBJ2-5; TRBD2 agrees at 9 bases. TRBV5-3 is treated as an ORF (open reading frame) with a function not yet certain. This CDR3 is built from 21 residues. Trimming removed 1 base from V and 2 bases from J; junction bases left unmatched: 21. In nucleotides, the CDR3 is TGTGCCAGAAGCTTGTTAGATAGCGGGGGACCCGGGCCAAGAGGGCAAGAGACCCAGTACTTC. Encoded protein: CARSLLDSGGPGPRGQETQYF.

This chain joins TRBV5-1 and TRBJ2-7, with 7 nucleotides matching TRBD1. Germline V CDR1 and CDR2: SGHRS, YFSETQ. J was trimmed by 3 bases and V by 5 bases; bases with no gene match: 8. There are 14 residues in the CDR3. Here the CDR3 reads CASRTGVGSYEQYF. CDR3 coding DNA: TGCGCCAGCAGAACAGGGGTGGGAAGCTACGAGCAGTACTTC.

This clone was counted a single time. This chain links TRBV5-1 with TRBJ2-7, with D unclear. CDR1 SGHRS and CDR2 YFSETQ come from the germline V gene. The CDR3 is 13 residues long. The ends were cut back, 2 bases at V and 1 base at J, with 7 bases in the middle. CDR3 DNA: TGCGCCAGCAGCTTATCTGTTTCCTACGAGCAGTACTTC. Translation gives CASSLSVSYEQYF.

The chain joins TRBV7-8 to TRBJ2-6, with no clear D. The length of the CDR3 is 16 residues. Germline V lookup: CDR1 SGHVS, CDR2 FQNEAQ. V was trimmed by 5 bases and J by 0 bases, leaving 11 bases between them. The CDR3 DNA reads as TGTGCCAGCAGCCCAGAACAGATCTCTGGGGCCAACGTCCTGACTTTC. Protein sequence: CASSPEQISGANVLTF.

This chain uses TRBV6-5 with TRBJ2-5; TRBD2 matches at 10 bases. With V trimmed by 10 bases and J by 4 bases, 9 bases remained unmatched. Germline CDR1 and CDR2: MNHEY and SVGAGI. This CDR3 has 14 residues. CDR3 nucleotide sequence: TGTGCCACCAGGGTAGCGGGGGGCGGAGAGACCCAGTACTTC. Amino acid sequence: CATRVAGGGETQYF.

This chain joins TRBV18 and TRBJ2-7, with 8 positions matching TRBD1. The CDR3 has 17 amino acids. V trimming: 1 base; J trimming: 2 bases; junction bases outside the gene matches: 10. From germline, CDR1 is KGHSH and CDR2 LQKENI. The CDR3 DNA reads as TGTGCCAGCTCACCACGAACCGACAGGGGTCATGCCTACGAGCAGTACTTC. Its protein is CASSPRTDRGHAYEQYF.

J is TRBJ1-5 and V is TRBV5-5; D is perhaps TRBD1 (5 bases). V was pared by 4 bases and J by 0 bases, with 17 bases between. The length of the CDR3 is 17 residues. In germline, CDR1 is SGHKS, CDR2 YYEKEE (reference sequence). The CDR3 here is CASSIRVGLFSNQPQHF. The DNA of the CDR3 is TGTGCCAGCAGCATACGAGTGGGACTCTTTAGCAATCAGCCCCAGCATTTT.

The J gene is TRBJ1-1, the V gene TRBV7-3, with 7 bases lining up with TRBD1. V dropped 5 bases and J dropped 0; count of bases not matched to a gene: 3. CDR3 size: 14 residues. Germline lookup yields CDR1 SGHTA and CDR2 FQGTGA. In DNA form, the CDR3 reads TGTGCCAGCAGCACGGGACAGTTGAACACTGAAGCTTTCTTT. Amino acids: CASSTGQLNTEAFF.

This chain joins TRBV30 and TRBJ2-7; 11 nucleotides line up with TRBD2. The CDR3 contains 16 residues. The junction had 11 bases not matched to a gene; V was cut back by 4 bases and J by 3 bases. The germline gives CDR1 GTSNPN, CDR2 SVGIG (reference sequence). The DNA of the CDR3 is TGTGCCTGGACCCTCGGGACTAGCGGACCATTCTACGAGCAGTACTTC. Amino acids: CAWTLGTSGPFYEQYF.

The V gene is TRBV11-2, the J gene TRBJ1-4, with 10 bases aligning to TRBD1. The germline V gene has CDR1 SGHAT and CDR2 FQNNGV. The CDR3 has 15 amino acids. V dropped 6 bases and J dropped 8; count of bases not matched to a gene: 9. Written as DNA, the CDR3 is TGTGCCAGCAGTTCAGCTGGGACAGGGGTCGAAAAACTGTTTTTT. Translated, it gives CASSSAGTGVEKLFF.

The chain has TRBV4-1 and TRBJ2-2; TRBD1 matches at 7 bases. V lost 4 bases to trimming and J lost 1 base; unmatched junction nucleotides: 3. Per the germline V gene, CDR1 is MGHRA and CDR2 is YSYEKL. The CDR3 contains 15 residues. The DNA of the CDR3 is TGCGCCAGCAGCCCAGGGACAGAGAACACCGGGGAGCTGTTTTTT. It encodes CASSPGTENTGELFF.

The chain links TRBV30 to TRBJ1-3; 7 bases map to TRBD1. The V segment lost 0 bases and the J segment 2 bases; nucleotides outside the gene matches: 4. This CDR3 has 15 residues. Germline CDR1 GTSNPN, CDR2 SVGIG (reference sequence). CDR3 loop: CAWSVQRGPGNTIYF. In DNA form, the CDR3 reads TGTGCCTGGAGTGTACAGAGGGGGCCTGGAAACACCATATATTTT.

This clone was detected a few times. V and J are TRBV19 and TRBJ1-3; no definite D call. This CDR3 contains 12 residues. CDR1 and CDR2 (germline): LNHDA, SQIVND (reference sequence). Trimming left V 9 bases short and J 3 bases short, with 9 bases between. CDR3 coding DNA: TGTGCCAGCTTCCAACATGGAAACACCATATATTTT. Protein sequence: CASFQHGNTIYF.